This T cell receptor (beta chain) was obtained from a study of blood T cells in healthy people across ages. There are 22 residues in the CDR3. V shed 1 base, J shed 0 bases, and the junction held 22 bases outside the gene matches. Germline CDR1 reads SQVTM; CDR2 reads ANQGSEA. With a J-beta primer mix and a sample-barcoded 5' primer, a second PCR ran about 7 to 11 cycles. TCRdb independently ran MiXCR on the 5' RACE reads; one entry per CDR3 protein. The sample includes about 1.7 million distinct CDR3 sequences, approximately 28% of them seen just once. This receptor was taken from a woman between 25 and 40 years old in good health. V gene TRBV29-1 combines with J gene TRBJ2-1; 9 positions match TRBD1. Sequencing used blood. In DNA, the CDR3 is TGCAGCGTTGAAGTAGCCGGGACAGGGTTTATCAGTGGCGGGGGCTCCTACAATGAGCAGTTCTTC. Protein sequence: CSVEVAGTGFISGGGSYNEQFF.